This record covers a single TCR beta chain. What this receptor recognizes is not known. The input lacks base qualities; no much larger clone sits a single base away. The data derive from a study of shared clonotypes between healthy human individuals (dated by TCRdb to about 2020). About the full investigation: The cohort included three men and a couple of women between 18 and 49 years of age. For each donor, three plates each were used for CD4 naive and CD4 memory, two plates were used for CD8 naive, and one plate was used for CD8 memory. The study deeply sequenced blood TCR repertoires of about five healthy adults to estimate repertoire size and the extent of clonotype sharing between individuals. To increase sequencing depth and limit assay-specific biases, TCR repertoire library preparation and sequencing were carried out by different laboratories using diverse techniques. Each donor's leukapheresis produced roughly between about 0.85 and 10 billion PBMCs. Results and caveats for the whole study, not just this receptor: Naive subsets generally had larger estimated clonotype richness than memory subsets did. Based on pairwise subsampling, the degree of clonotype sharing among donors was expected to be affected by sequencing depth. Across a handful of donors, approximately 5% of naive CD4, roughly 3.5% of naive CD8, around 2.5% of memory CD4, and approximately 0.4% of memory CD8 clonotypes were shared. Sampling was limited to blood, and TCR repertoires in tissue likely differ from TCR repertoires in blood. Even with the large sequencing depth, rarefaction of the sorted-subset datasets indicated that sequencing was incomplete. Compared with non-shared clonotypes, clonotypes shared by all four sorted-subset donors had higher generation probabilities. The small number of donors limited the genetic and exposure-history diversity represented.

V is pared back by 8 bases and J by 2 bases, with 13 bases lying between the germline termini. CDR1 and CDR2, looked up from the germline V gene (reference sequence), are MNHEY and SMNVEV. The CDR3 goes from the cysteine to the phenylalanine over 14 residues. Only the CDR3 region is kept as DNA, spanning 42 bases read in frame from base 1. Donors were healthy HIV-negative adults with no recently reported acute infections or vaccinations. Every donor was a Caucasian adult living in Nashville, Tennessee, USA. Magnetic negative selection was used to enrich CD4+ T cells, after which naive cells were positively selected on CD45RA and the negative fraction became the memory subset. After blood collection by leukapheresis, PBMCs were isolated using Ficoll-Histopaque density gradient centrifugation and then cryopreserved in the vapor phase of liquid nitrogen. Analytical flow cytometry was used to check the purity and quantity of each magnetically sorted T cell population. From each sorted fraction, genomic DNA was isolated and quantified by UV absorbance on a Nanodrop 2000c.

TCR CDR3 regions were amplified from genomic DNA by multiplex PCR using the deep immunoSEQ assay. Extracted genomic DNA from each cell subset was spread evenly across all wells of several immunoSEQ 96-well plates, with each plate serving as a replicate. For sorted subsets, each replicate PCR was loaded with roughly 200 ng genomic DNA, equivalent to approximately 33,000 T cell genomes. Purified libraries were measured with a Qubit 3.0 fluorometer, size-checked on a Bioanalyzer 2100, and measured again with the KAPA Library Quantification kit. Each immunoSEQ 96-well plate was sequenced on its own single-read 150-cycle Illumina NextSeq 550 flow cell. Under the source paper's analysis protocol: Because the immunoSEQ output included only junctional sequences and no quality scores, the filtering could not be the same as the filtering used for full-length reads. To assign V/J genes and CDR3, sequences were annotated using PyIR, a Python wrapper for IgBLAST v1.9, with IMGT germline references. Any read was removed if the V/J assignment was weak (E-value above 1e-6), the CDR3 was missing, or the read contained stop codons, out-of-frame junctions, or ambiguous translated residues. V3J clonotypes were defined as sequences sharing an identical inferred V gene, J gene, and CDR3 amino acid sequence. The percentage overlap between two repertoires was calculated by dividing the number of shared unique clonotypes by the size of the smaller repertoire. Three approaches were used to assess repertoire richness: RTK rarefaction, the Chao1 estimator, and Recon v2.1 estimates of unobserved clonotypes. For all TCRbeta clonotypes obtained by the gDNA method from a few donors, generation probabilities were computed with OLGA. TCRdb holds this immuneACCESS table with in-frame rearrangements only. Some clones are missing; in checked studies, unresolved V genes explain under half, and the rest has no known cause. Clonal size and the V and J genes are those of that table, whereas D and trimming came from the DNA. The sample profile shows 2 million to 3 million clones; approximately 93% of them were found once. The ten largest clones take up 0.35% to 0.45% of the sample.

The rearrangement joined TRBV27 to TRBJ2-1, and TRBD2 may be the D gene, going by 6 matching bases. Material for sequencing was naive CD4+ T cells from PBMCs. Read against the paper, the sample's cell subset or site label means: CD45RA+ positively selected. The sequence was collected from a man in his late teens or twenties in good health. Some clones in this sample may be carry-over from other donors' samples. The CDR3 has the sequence CASGRRDTYNEQFF. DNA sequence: TGTGCCAGCGGGAGGCGAGACACCTACAATGAGCAGTTCTTC.